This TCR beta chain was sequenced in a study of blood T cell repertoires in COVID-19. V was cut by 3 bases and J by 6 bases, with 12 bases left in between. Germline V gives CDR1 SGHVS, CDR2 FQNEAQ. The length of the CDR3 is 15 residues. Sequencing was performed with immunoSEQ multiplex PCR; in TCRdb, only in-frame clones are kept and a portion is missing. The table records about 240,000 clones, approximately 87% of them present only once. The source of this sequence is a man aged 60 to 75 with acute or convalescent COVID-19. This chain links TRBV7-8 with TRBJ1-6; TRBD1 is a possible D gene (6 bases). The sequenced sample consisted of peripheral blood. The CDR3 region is CASSLFGTSNSPLHF. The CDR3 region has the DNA TGTGCCAGCAGCTTGTTTGGGACAAGTAATTCACCCCTCCACTTT.